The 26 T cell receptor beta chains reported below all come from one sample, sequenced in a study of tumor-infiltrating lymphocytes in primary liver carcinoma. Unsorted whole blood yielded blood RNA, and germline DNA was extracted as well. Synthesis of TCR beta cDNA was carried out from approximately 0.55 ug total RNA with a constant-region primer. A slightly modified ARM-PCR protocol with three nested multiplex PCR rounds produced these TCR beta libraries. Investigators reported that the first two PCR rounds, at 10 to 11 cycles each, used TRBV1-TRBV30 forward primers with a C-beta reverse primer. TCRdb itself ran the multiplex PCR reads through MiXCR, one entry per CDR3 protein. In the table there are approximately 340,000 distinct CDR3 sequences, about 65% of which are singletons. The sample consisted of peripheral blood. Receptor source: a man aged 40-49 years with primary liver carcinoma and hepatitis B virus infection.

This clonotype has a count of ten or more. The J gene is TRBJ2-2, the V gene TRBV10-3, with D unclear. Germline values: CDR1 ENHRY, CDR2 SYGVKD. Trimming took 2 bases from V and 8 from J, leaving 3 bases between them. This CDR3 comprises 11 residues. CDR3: CAISEGGELFF. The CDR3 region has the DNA TGTGCCATCAGTGAGGGTGGGGAGCTGTTTTTT.

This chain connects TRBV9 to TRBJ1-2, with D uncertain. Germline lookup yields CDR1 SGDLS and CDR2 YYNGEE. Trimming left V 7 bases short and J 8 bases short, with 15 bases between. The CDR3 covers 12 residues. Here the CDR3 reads CASFGPHGGYTF. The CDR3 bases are TGTGCCAGCTTCGGGCCTCATGGGGGCTACACCTTC.

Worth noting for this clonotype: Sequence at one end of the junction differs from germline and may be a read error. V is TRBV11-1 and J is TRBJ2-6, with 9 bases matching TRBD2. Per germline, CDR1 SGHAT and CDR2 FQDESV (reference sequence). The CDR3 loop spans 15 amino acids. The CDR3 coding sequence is TGTGCCAGCGGTAGCGGGAGCTCTGCGGCCAACGTCCTGACTTTC. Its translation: CASGSGSSAANVLTF.

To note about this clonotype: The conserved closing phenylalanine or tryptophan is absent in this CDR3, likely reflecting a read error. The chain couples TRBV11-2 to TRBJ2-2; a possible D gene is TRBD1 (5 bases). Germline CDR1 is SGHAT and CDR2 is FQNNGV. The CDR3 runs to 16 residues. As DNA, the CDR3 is TGTGCTAGCAGCTTGGGCCGGACAACATTTACCGGGGAGCTGTTTTAT. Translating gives CASSLGRTTFTGELFY.

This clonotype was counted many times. The CDR3 DNA reads TGCAGCGTTGAAGTGGGCGGGGGCCGGGCGACCCAGTACTTC. Translation gives CSVEVGGGRATQYF. The rearrangement links TRBV29-1 to TRBJ2-5; possible D gene TRBD2, 7 bases. Trimming removed 1 base at V and 7 bases at J, with 16 bases between. The CDR3 is made up of 14 amino acids. Per the germline V gene, CDR1 is SQVTM and CDR2 is ANQGSEA.

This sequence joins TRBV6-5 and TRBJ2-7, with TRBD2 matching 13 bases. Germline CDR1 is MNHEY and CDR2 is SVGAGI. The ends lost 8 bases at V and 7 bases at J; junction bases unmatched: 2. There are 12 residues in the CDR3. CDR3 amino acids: CASGTSGDEQYF. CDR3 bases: TGTGCCAGCGGGACTAGCGGGGATGAGCAGTACTTC.

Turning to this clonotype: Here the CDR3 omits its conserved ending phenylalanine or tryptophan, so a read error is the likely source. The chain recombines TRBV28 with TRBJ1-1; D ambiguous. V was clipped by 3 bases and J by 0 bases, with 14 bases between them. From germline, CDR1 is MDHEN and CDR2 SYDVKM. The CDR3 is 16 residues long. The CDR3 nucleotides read TGTGCCAGCAGTTTGGCTGATATGTTAATGAACACTGAAGCTTTCTCT. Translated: CASSLADMLMNTEAFS.

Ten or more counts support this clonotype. The CDR3, as DNA: TGTGCCAGCAGCCCAGGACTAGCCACAGATACGCAGTATTTT. It encodes CASSPGLATDTQYF. This chain connects TRBV13 to TRBJ2-3; the match to TRBD2 covers 8 bases. CDR3 length equals 14 residues. Unmatched junction bases numbered 3, after V lost 5 bases and J lost 2 bases. In germline, CDR1 is PRHDT, CDR2 FYEKMQ (reference sequence).

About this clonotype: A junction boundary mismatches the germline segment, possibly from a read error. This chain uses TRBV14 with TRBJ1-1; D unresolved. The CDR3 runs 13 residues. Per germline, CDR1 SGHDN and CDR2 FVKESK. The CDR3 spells CVSSLAHSQKAIF. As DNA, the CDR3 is TGTGTCAGCAGCCTAGCGCACAGTCAGAAAGCTATCTTT.

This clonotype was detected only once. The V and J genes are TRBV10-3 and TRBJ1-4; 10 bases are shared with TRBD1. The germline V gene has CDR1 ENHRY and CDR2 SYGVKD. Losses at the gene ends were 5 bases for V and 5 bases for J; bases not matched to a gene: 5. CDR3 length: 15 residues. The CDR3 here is CAISRRDRGNEKLFF. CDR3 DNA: TGTGCCATCAGTAGACGGGACAGGGGAAATGAAAAACTGTTTTTT.

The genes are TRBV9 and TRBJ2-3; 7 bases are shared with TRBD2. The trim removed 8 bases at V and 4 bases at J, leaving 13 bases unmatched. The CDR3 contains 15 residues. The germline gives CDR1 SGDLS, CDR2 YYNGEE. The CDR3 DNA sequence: TGTGCCAGTGAGAGGGAGGGGCGCTTATCAGATACGCAGTATTTT. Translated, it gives CASEREGRLSDTQYF.

The CDR3 DNA is TGTGCCGGCATCCCCCGACAGGGTGGTTCCTACAATGAGCAGTTCTTC. Translated: CAGIPRQGGSYNEQFF. V gene TRBV12-3 or TRBV12-4 combines with J gene TRBJ2-1; 7 bases map to TRBD1. The CDR3 has 16 residues. The junction had 14 bases not matched to a gene; V was cut back by 11 bases and J by 1 base.

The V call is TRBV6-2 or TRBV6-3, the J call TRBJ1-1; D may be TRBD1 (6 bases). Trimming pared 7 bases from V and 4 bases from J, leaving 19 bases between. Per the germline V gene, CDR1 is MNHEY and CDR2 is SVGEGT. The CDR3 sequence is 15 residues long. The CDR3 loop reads CASNRRQTGFTEAFF. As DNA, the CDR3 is TGTGCCAGCAACCGACGACAAACAGGGTTCACTGAAGCTTTCTTT.

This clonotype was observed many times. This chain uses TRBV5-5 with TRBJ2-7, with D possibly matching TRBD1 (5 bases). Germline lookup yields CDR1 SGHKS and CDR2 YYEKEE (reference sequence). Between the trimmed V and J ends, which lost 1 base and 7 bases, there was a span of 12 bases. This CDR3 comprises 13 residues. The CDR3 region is CASSLTGPGEQYF. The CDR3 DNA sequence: TGTGCCAGCAGCTTGACAGGACCTGGGGAGCAGTACTTC.

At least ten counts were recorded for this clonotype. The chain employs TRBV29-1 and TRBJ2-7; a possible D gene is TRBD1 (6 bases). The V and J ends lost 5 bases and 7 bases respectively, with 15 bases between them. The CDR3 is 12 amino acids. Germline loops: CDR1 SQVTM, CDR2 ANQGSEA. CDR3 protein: CSVQFDRQEQYF. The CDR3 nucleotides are TGCAGCGTTCAATTCGACAGGCAAGAGCAGTACTTC.

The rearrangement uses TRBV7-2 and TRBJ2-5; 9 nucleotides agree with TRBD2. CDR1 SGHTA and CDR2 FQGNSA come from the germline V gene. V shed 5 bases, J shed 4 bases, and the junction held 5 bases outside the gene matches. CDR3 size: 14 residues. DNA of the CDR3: TGTGCCAGCAGCCCCCGCGGGGGGGCAGAGACCCAGTACTTC. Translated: CASSPRGGAETQYF. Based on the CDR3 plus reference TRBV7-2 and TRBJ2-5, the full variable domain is GAGVSQSPSNKVTEKGKDVELRCDPISGHTALYWYRQSLGQGLEFLIYFQGNSAPDKSGLPSDRFSAERTGGSVSTLTIQRTQQEDSAVYLCASSPRGGAETQYFGPGTRLLVL.

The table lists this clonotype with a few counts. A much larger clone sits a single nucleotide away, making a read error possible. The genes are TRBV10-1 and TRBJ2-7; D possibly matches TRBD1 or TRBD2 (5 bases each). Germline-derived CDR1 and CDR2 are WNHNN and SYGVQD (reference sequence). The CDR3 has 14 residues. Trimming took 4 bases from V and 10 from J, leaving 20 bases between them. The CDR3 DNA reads TGCGCCAGCAGTGCGACAGTTCCCCTGGGGGATCAGTACTTC. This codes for CASSATVPLGDQYF.

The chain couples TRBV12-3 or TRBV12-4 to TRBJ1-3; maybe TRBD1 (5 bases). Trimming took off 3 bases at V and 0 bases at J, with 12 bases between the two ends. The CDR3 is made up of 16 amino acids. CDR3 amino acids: CASSFLGTGSGNTIYF. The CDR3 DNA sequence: TGTGCCAGCAGTTTCCTCGGGACGGGCTCTGGAAACACCATATATTTT.

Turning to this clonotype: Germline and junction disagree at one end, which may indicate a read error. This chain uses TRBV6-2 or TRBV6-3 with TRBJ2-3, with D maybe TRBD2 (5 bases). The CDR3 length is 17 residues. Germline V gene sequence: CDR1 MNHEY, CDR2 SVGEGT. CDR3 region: CANSYPTTGLSTNTQYF. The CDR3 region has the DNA TGTGCCAACAGTTACCCGACCACTGGACTTAGCACAAATACGCAGTATTTT.

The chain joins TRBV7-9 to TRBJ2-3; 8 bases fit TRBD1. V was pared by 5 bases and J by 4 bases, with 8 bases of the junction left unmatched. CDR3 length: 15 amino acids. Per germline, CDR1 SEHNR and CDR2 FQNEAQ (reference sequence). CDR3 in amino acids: CASSPDRGMADTQYF. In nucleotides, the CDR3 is TGTGCCAGCAGCCCTGACAGGGGTATGGCAGATACGCAGTATTTT. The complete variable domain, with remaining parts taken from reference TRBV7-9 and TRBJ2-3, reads DTGVSQNPRHKITKRGQNVTFRCDPISEHNRLYWYRQTLGQGPEFLTYFQNEAQLEKSRLLSDRFSAERPKGSFSTLEIQRTEQGDSAMYLCASSPDRGMADTQYFGPGTRLTVL.

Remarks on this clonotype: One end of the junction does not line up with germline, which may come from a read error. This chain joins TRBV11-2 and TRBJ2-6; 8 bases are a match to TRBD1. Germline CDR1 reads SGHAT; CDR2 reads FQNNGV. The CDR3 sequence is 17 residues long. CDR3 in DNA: TGTGCCAGCAGCAAGACAGGGGTGATATATGGGGGCAACGTCCTGACTTTC. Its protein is CASSKTGVIYGGNVLTF. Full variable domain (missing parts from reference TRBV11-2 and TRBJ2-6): EAGVAQSPRYKIIEKRQSVAFWCNPISGHATLYWYQQILGQGPKLLIQFQNNGVVDDSQLPKDRFSAERLKGVDSTLKIQPAKLEDSAVYLCASSKTGVIYGGNVLTFGAGSRLTVL.

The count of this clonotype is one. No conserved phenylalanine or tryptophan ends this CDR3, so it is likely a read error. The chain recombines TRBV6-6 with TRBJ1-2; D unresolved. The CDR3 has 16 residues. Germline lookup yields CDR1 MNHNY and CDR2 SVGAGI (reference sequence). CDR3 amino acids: CANSYDDRPVPMGYTL. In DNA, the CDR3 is TGTGCCAACAGTTACGATGATAGGCCTGTCCCTATGGGCTACACCTTG.

CDR3 DNA sequence: TGTGCCAGCAGCCCCCGTCGGAGCGGGGGGTTGAGTCAGTATTTT. Its translation: CASSPRRSGGLSQYF. The rearrangement uses TRBV11-1 and TRBJ2-3; 9 positions match TRBD2. J lost 12 bases, V lost 5 bases, and 15 bases had no gene match. The CDR3 extends over 15 amino acids. From germline, CDR1 is SGHAT and CDR2 FQDESV (reference sequence).

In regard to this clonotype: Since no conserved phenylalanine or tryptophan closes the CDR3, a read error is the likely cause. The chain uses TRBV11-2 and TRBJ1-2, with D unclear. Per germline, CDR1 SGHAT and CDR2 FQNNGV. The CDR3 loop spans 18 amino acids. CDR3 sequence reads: CAGSPLSREAGSLQGYTI. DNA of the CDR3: TGTGCCGGCAGCCCACTCTCCCGAGAAGCCGGGTCCCTTCAGGGCTACACCATC.

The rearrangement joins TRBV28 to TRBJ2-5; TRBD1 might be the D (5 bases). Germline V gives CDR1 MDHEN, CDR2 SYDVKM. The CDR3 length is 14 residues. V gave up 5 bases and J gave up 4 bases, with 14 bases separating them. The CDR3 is CASSPLRVGETQYF. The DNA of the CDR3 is TGTGCCAGCAGTCCCCTCAGGGTCGGAGAGACCCAGTACTTC.

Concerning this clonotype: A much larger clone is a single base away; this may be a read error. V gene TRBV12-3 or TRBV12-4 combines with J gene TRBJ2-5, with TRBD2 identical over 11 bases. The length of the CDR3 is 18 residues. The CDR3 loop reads CASSLAAALAGGQETQHF. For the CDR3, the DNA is TGTGCCAGCAGTTTAGCTGCAGCCCTAGCGGGAGGCCAAGAGACCCAGCACTTC.